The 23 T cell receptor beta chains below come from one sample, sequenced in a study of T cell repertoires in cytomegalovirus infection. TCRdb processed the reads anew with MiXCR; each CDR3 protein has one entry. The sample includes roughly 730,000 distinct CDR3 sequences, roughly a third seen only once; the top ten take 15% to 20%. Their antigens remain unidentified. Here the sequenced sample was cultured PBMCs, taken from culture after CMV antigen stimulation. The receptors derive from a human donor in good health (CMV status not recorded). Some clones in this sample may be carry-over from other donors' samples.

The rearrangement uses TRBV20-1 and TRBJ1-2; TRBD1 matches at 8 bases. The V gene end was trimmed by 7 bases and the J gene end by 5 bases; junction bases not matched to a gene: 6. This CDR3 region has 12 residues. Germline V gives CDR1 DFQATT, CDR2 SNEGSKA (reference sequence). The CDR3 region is CSGGQAVYGYTF. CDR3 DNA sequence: TGCAGTGGGGGACAGGCCGTTTATGGCTACACCTTC.

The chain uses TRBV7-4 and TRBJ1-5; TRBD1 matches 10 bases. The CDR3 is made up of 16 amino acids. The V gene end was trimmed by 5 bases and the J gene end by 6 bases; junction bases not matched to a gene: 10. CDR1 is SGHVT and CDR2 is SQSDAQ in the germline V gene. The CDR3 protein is CASSPRDRGRSQPQHF. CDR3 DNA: TGTGCCAGCAGCCCGAGGGACAGGGGTCGTAGTCAGCCCCAGCATTTT. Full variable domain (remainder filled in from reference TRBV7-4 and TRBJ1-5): GAGVSQSPRYKVAKRGRDVALRCDSISGHVTLYWYRQTLGQGSEVLTYSQSDAQRDKSGRPSGRFSAERPERSVSTLKIQRTEQGDSAVYLCASSPRDRGRSQPQHFGDGTRLSIL.

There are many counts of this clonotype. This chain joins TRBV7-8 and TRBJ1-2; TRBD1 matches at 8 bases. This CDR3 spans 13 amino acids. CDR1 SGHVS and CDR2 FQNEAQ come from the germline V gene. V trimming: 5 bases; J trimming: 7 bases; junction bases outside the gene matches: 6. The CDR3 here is CASSPTGQGGYTF. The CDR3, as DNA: TGTGCCAGCAGCCCGACCGGACAGGGTGGCTACACCTTC. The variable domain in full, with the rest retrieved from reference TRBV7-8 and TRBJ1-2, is GAGVSQSPRYKVAKRGQDVALRCDPISGHVSLFWYQQALGQGPEFLTYFQNEAQLDKSGLPSDRFFAERPEGSVSTLKIQRTQQEDSAVYLCASSPTGQGGYTFGSGTRLTVV.

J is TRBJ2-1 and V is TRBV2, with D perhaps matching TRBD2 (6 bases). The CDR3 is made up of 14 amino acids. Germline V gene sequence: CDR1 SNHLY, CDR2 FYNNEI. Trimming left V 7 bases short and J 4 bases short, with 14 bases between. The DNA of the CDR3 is TGTGCCAGCACCGAGGGGACTGGTTACAATGAGCAGTTCTTC. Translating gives CASTEGTGYNEQFF.

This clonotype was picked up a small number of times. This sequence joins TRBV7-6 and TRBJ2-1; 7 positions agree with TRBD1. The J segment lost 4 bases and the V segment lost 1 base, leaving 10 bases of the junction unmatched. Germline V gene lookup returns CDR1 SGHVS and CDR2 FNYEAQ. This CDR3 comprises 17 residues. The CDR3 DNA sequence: TGTGCCAGCAGCTTAGAGATGACAGGGCGTTTATACAATGAGCAGTTCTTC. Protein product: CASSLEMTGRLYNEQFF.

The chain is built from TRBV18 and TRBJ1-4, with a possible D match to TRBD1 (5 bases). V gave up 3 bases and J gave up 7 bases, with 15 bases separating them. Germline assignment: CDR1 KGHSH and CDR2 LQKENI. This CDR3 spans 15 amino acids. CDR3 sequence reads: CASSPPGVSTEKLFF. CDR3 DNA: TGTGCCAGCTCACCGCCGGGGGTCTCGACTGAAAAACTGTTTTTT.

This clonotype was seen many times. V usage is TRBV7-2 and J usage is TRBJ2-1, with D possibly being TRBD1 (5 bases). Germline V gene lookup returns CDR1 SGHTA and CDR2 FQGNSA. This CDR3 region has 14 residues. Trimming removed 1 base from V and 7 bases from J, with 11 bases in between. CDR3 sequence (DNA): TGTGCCAGCAGCTTAGGGGGCTCCCCAAATGAGCAGTTCTTC. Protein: CASSLGGSPNEQFF.

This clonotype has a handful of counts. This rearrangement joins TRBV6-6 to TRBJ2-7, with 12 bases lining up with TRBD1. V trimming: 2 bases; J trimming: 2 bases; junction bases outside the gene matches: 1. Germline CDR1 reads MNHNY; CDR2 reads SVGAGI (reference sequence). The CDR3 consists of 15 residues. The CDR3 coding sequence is TGTGCCAGCAGTTACGGGGACAGGGGGCCCTACGAGCAGTACTTC. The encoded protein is CASSYGDRGPYEQYF.

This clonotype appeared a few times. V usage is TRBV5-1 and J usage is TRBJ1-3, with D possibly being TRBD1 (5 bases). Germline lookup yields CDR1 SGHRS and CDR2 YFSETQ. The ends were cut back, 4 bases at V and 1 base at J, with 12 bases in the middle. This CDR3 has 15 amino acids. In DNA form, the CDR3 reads TGCGCCAGCAGCCCGGGACCGACGTCTGGAAACACCATATATTTT. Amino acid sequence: CASSPGPTSGNTIYF.

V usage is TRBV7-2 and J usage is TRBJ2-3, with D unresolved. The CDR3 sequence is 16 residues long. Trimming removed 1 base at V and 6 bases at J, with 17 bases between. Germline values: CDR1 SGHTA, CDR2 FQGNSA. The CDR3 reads CASSLGPFIVEDTQYF. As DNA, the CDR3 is TGTGCCAGCAGCTTAGGGCCCTTTATTGTAGAGGATACGCAGTATTTT.

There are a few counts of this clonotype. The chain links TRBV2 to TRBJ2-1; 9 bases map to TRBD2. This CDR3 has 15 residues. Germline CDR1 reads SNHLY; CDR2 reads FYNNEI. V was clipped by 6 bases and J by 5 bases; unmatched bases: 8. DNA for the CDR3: TGTGCCAGCAGATCAGGCGGGGGGGCCCACAATGAGCAGTTCTTC. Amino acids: CASRSGGGAHNEQFF.

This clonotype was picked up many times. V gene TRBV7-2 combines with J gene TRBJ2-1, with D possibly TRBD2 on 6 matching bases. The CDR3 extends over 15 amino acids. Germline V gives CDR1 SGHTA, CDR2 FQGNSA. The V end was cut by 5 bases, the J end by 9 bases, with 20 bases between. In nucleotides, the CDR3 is TGTGCCAGCAGCGTAGTAGCATCCGGGAGCGGTGAGCAGTTCTTC. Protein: CASSVVASGSGEQFF.

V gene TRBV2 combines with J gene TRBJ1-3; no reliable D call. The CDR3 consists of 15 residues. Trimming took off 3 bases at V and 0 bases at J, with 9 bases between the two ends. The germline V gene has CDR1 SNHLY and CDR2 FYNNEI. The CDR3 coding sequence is TGTGCCAGCAGTGAGTCGGGAGGCTCTGGAAACACCATATATTTT. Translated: CASSESGGSGNTIYF. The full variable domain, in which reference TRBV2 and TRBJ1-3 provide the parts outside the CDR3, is EPEVTQTPSHQVTQMGQEVILRCVPISNHLYFYWYRQILGQKVEFLVSFYNNEISEKSEIFDDQFSVERPDGSNFTLKIRSTKLEDSAMYFCASSESGGSGNTIYFGEGSWLTVV.

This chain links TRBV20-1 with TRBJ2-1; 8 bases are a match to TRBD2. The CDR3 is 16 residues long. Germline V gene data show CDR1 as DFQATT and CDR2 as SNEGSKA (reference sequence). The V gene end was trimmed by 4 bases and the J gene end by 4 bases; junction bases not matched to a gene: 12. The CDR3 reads CSANPGTSGGYNEQFF. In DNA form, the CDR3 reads TGCAGTGCTAACCCGGGGACTAGTGGGGGTTACAATGAGCAGTTCTTC.

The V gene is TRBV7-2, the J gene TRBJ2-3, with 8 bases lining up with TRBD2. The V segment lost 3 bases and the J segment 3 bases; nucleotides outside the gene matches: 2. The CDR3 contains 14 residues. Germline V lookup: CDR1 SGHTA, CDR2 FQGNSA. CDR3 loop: CASSFSSGTDTQYF. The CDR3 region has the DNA TGTGCCAGCAGCTTTTCTAGCGGGACAGATACGCAGTATTTT.

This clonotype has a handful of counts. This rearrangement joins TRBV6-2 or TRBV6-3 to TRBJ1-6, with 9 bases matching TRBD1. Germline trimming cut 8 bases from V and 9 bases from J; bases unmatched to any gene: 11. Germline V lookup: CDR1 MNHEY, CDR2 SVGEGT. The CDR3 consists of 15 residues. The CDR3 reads CASDPTGTGISPLHF. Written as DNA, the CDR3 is TGTGCCAGCGATCCGACGGGGACAGGGATTTCACCCCTCCACTTT.

As DNA, the CDR3 is TGTGCCAGCAGTAAGAGTCAGTGGGGACTACTCTACGAGCAGTACTTC. The encoded protein is CASSKSQWGLLYEQYF. The gene calls are TRBV6-1 and TRBJ2-7; 7 bases match TRBD2. This CDR3 is 16 amino acids long. With 5 bases clipped from V and 3 bases from J, the junction kept 13 bases outside the gene matches. The germline V gene has CDR1 MNHNS and CDR2 SASEGT.

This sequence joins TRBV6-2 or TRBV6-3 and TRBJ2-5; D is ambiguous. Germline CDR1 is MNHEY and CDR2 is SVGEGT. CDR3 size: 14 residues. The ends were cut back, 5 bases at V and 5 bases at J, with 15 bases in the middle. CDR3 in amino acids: CASSPLVRVETQYF. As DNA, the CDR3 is TGTGCCAGCAGTCCACTCGTCCGGGTGGAGACCCAGTACTTC.

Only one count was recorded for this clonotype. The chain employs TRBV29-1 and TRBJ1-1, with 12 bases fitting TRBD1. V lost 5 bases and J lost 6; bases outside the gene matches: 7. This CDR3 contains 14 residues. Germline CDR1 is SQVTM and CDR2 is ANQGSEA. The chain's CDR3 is CSVIGDRGQAEAFF. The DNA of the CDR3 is TGCAGCGTTATCGGGGACAGGGGGCAGGCTGAAGCTTTCTTT. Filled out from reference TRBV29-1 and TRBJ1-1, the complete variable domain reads SAVISQKPSRDICQRGTSLTIQCQVDSQVTMMFWYRQQPGQSLTLIATANQGSEATYESGFVIDKFPISRPNLTFSTLTVSNMSPEDSSIYLCSVIGDRGQAEAFFGQGTRLTVV.

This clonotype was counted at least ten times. CDR3: CASSVNAYEQYF. CDR3 in DNA: TGTGCCAGCAGCGTAAATGCCTACGAGCAGTACTTC. The chain recombines TRBV7-2 with TRBJ2-7; D remains unclear. The CDR3 loop spans 12 amino acids. Trimming pared 5 bases from V and 2 bases from J, leaving 7 bases between. Germline V gene sequence: CDR1 SGHTA, CDR2 FQGNSA.

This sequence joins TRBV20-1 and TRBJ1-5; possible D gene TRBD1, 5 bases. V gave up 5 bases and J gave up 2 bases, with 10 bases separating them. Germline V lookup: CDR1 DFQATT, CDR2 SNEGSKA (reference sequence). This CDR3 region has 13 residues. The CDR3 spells CSAPVGGNQPQHF. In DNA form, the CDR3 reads TGCAGTGCTCCCGTAGGGGGCAATCAGCCCCAGCATTTT.

As DNA, the CDR3 is TGTGCCAGCAGCTTACAGGCGGCGGGCTCCTACGAGCAGTACTTC. This sequence encodes CASSLQAAGSYEQYF. The rearrangement uses TRBV7-8 and TRBJ2-7, with a tentative D call TRBD2 (5 bases). Germline values: CDR1 SGHVS, CDR2 FQNEAQ. Trimming left V 2 bases short and J 0 bases short, with 11 bases between. This CDR3 spans 15 amino acids.

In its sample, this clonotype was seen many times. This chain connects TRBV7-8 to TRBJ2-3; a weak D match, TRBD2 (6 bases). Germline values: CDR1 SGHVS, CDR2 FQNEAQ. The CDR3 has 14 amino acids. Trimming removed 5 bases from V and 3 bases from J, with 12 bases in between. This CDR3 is CASSPMGGTDTQYF. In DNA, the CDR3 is TGTGCCAGCAGCCCGATGGGGGGTACAGATACGCAGTATTTT.